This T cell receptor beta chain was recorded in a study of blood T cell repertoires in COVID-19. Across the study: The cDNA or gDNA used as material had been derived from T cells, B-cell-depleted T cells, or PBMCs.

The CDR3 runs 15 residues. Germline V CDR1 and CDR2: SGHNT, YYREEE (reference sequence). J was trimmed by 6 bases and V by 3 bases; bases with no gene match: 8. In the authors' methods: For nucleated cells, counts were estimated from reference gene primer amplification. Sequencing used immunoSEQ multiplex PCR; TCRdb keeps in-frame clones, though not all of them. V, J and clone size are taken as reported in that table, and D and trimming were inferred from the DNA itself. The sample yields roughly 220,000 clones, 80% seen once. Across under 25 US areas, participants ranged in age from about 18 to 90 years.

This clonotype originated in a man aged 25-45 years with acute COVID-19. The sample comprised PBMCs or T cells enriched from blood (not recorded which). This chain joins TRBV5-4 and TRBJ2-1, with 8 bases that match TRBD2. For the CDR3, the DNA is TGTGCCAGCAGCTCGAAAGCGGGGGCGGTCAATGAGCAGTTCTTC. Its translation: CASSSKAGAVNEQFF.